This entry lists 10 T cell receptor beta chains sequenced from one sample in a study of beta chain features in type 1 diabetes. General study points: Within each of all four CD4+ subsets, Type 1 diabetes patients had TCRB CDR3s that were moderately but significantly shorter.

Their target antigens are unknown. The entirety of the isolated RNA underwent reverse transcription, so expressed TCRB transcripts were sequenced. Generated by immunoSEQ multiplex PCR, the TCRdb table keeps only in-frame clones and is missing some. The repertoire includes hundreds of thousands of clones, roughly a tenth of them detected once, and more than 0.015% sits in the top ten. Sequencing was done on a sample of naive CD4+ T cells from blood. The source is a man under 40 with type 1 diabetes.

The rearrangement uses TRBV30 and TRBJ2-5; 10 nucleotides align to TRBD1. Trimming at V came to 1 base and at J to 2 bases, leaving 19 bases not matched to a gene. Germline CDR1 reads GTSNPN; CDR2 reads SVGIG (reference sequence). The CDR3 spans 20 residues. Here the CDR3 reads CAWSGYTGTGVWAGQETQYF. Written as DNA, the CDR3 is TGTGCCTGGAGTGGCTATACCGGGACAGGGGTTTGGGCGGGTCAAGAGACCCAGTACTTC.

In its sample, this clone was seen a few times. The rearrangement uses TRBV15 and TRBJ1-2, with 8 bases matching TRBD1. The CDR3 extends over 13 amino acids. Germline values: CDR1 LNHNV, CDR2 YYDKDF (reference sequence). With 5 bases clipped from V and 10 bases from J, the junction kept 9 bases outside the gene matches. In nucleotides, the CDR3 is TGTGCCACCAGCGGACAGGGAGGAACTCCCTACACCTTC. Amino acid sequence: CATSGQGGTPYTF.

This clone was seen a few times. The chain combines TRBV29-1 with TRBJ2-5; maybe TRBD1 (6 bases). V lost 4 bases to trimming and J lost 5 bases, with 11 bases between them. This CDR3 is built from 12 residues. Germline lookup yields CDR1 SQVTM and CDR2 ANQGSEA. CDR3 DNA: TGCAGCGTTGGGGACACTGGGGAGACCCAGTACTTC. As protein: CSVGDTGETQYF.

This chain uses TRBV5-4 with TRBJ1-6; D remains unclear. The ends were cut back, 5 bases at V and 13 bases at J, with 13 bases in the middle. CDR3 length equals 12 residues. Germline V gene sequence: CDR1 SGHNT, CDR2 YYREEE (reference sequence). CDR3 nucleotide sequence: TGTGCCAGCAGAAACGGACTTGGGCCCCTCCACTTT. Translation: CASRNGLGPLHF. The full variable domain, with the rest looked up from reference TRBV5-4 and TRBJ1-6, is ETGVTQSPTHLIKTRGQQVTLRCSSQSGHNTVSWYQQALGQGPQFIFQYYREEENGRGNFPPRFSGLQFPNYSSELNVNALELDDSALYLCASRNGLGPLHFGNGTRLTVT.

This clone appeared a few times. The chain joins TRBV5-1 to TRBJ2-1, with 10 bases aligning to TRBD2. The J segment lost 2 bases and the V segment lost 4 bases, leaving 6 bases of the junction unmatched. CDR3 length: 16 residues. Germline V gene lookup returns CDR1 SGHRS and CDR2 YFSETQ. CDR3 amino acids: CASSLASGGAYNEQFF. DNA of the CDR3: TGCGCCAGCAGCCTGGCCAGCGGGGGGGCCTACAATGAGCAGTTCTTC.

Only a few counts were recorded for this clone. The chain is built from TRBV29-1 and TRBJ2-7; tentatively, D is TRBD2 (7 bases). V dropped 7 bases and J dropped 3 bases, with 16 bases sitting between them. The CDR3 spans 13 residues. Germline CDR1 is SQVTM and CDR2 is ANQGSEA. CDR3 region: CSAARGGDYEQYF. The CDR3 bases are TGCAGCGCCGCTAGGGGGGGCGACTACGAGCAGTACTTC.

The rearrangement joins TRBV2 to TRBJ1-6; D remains unclear. The CDR3 has 16 residues. Germline values: CDR1 SNHLY, CDR2 FYNNEI. The V end was cut by 11 bases, the J end by 8 bases, with 25 bases between. The CDR3 sequence is CASKVVLLWSDSPLHF. In nucleotides, the CDR3 is TGTGCCTCAAAGGTTGTTTTATTATGGAGTGATTCACCCCTCCACTTT.

This clone was detected only a few times. The chain combines TRBV6-1 with TRBJ1-2; D uncertain. The germline gives CDR1 MNHNS, CDR2 SASEGT. CDR3 size: 11 residues. Between the trimmed V and J ends, which lost 4 bases and 5 bases, there was a span of 5 bases. The CDR3 DNA reads TGTGCCAGCAGTGGTCGTTATGGCTACACCTTC. Translation: CASSGRYGYTF.

This clone has a handful of counts. The chain uses TRBV7-9 and TRBJ1-2; perhaps TRBD1 as D (6 bases). Between the trimmed V and J ends, which lost 3 bases and 1 base, there was a span of 15 bases. Germline-derived CDR1 and CDR2 are SEHNR and FQNEAQ (reference sequence). This CDR3 region has 16 residues. DNA for the CDR3: TGTGCCAGCAGCTTCACCGACAGGTCCCGTAACTATGGCTACACCTTC. Amino acid sequence: CASSFTDRSRNYGYTF.

This clone was counted between two and nine times. This chain joins TRBV29-1 and TRBJ1-2; 7 bases are a match to TRBD1. Unmatched junction bases numbered 18, after V lost 5 bases and J lost 0 bases. The CDR3 length is 18 residues. The germline V gene encodes CDR1 SQVTM and CDR2 ANQGSEA. CDR3 sequence (DNA): TGCAGCGTTAACCCACATTCGACAGGGCGACCCGCTAACTATGGCTACACCTTC. This gives the protein CSVNPHSTGRPANYGYTF. Full variable domain (missing parts from reference TRBV29-1 and TRBJ1-2): SAVISQKPSRDICQRGTSLTIQCQVDSQVTMMFWYRQQPGQSLTLIATANQGSEATYESGFVIDKFPISRPNLTFSTLTVSNMSPEDSSIYLCSVNPHSTGRPANYGYTFGSGTRLTVV.